These T cell receptor beta chains were read from a single sample in a study of CD8 T cells in Susac syndrome. A single record per CDR3 protein comes from TCRdb applying MiXCR to the immunoSEQ multiplex PCR reads. The sample lists about 150,000 distinct CDR3 sequences; nearly 97% were seen once. The source material was CD8+ T cells from PBMCs. Source of these receptors: a human donor with multiple sclerosis. CDR3s include the opening cysteine and the closing phenylalanine or tryptophan. D genes are given only for firm matches. Clone size is given for some rows only: seen once, a few or many times, or a class if the clone is expanded.

TRBJ2-1	TRBD1	TRBV5-1	.	16	CASSWTGLSSYNEQFF	TGCGCCAGCAGCTGGACAGGGCTCAGCTCCTACAATGAGCAGTTCTTC
TRBJ2-7	.	TRBV5-6	.	13	CASSFPISTEQYF	TGTGCCAGCAGCTTCCCTATTTCCACCGAGCAGTACTTC
TRBJ1-2	.	TRBV9	.	13	CASSVAGPYGYTF	TGTGCCAGCAGCGTGGCAGGGCCCTATGGCTACACCTTC
TRBJ1-5	.	TRBV9	.	14	CASSPRPENQPQHF	TGTGCCAGCAGCCCAAGACCAGAAAATCAGCCCCAGCATTTT
TRBJ1-5	.	TRBV24-1	.	10	CAFLRQPQHF	TGTGCCTTCTTGCGTCAGCCCCAGCATTTT
TRBJ2-1	.	TRBV19	.	16	CASSPFSGTGYNEQFF	TGTGCCAGTAGTCCCTTCTCCGGGACGGGATACAATGAGCAGTTCTTC
TRBJ1-1	.	TRBV18	.	13	CASSPISGTEAFF	TGTGCCAGCTCACCAATTAGTGGAACTGAAGCTTTCTTT
TRBJ1-2	TRBD1	TRBV12-5	.	14	CASAGDRGWDGYTF	TGTGCTAGTGCCGGGGACAGGGGATGGGATGGCTACACCTTC
TRBJ2-1	.	TRBV3-1	once	13	CASSQDDYNEQFF	TGTGCCAGCAGCCAAGACGATTACAATGAGCAGTTCTTC
TRBJ2-1	.	TRBV6-5	.	11	CASIKGDEQFF	TGTGCCAGCATCAAGGGGGATGAGCAGTTCTTC
TRBJ1-6	.	TRBV13	.	17	CASSLGIGPSYNSPLHF	TGTGCCAGCAGCTTAGGCATAGGGCCGTCCTATAATTCACCCCTCCACTTT
TRBJ2-5	.	TRBV10-3	.	14	CAISGSELQETQYF	TGTGCCATCAGTGGCTCGGAGCTCCAAGAGACCCAGTACTTC
TRBJ2-1	TRBD2	TRBV15	.	15	CATSRDKGLAEEQFF	TGTGCCACCAGCAGAGATAAGGGACTAGCGGAGGAGCAGTTCTTC
TRBJ2-1	TRBD2	TRBV7-3	.	18	CASSLEPPSGSSYNEQFF	TGTGCCAGCAGCTTAGAACCCCCTAGCGGGAGCTCCTACAATGAGCAGTTCTTC